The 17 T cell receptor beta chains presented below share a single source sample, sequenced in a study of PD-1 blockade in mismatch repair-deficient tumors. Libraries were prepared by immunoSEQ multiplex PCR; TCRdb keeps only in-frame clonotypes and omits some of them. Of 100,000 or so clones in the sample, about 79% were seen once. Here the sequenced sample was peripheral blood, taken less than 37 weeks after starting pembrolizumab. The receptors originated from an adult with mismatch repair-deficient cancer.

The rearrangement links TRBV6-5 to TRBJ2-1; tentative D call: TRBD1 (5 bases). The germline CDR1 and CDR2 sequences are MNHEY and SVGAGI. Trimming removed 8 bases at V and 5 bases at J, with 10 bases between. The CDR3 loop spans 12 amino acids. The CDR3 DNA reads TGTGCCAGCCGAGACAGCCACAATGAGCAGTTCTTC. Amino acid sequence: CASRDSHNEQFF.

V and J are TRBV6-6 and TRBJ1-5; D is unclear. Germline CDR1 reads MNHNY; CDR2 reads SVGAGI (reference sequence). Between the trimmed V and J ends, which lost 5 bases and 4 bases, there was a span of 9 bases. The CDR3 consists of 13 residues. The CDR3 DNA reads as TGTGCCAGCAGTGCGGAGGGAAATCAGCCCCAGCATTTT. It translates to CASSAEGNQPQHF.

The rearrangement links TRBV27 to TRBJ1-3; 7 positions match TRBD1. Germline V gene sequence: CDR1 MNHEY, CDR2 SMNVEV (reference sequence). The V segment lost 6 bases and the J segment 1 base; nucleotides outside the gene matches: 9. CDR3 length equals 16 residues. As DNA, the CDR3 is TGTGCCAGCAGGTTCCGACCACAGGGGTCTGGAAACACCATATATTTT. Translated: CASRFRPQGSGNTIYF.

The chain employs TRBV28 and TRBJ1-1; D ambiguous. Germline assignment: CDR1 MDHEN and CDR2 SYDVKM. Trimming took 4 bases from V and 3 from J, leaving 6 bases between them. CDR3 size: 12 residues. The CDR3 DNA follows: TGTGCCAGCAGTTGGCAGGACACTGAAGCTTTCTTT. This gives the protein CASSWQDTEAFF.

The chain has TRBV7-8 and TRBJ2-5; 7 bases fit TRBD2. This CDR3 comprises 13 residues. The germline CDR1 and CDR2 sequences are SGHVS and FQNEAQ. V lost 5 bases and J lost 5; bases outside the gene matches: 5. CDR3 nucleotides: TGTGCCAGCAGCGTACTAGCGAGGGAGACCCAGTACTTC. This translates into CASSVLARETQYF.

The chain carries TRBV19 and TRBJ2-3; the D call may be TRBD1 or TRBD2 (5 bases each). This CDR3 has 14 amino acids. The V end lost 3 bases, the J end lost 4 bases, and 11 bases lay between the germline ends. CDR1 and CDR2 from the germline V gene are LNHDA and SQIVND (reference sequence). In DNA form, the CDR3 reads TGTGCCAGTAGTATTGGGGGTAGGCCAGATACGCAGTATTTT. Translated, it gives CASSIGGRPDTQYF. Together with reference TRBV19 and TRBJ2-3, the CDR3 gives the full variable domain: DGGITQSPKYLFRKEGQNVTLSCEQNLNHDAMYWYRQDPGQGLRLIYYSQIVNDFQKGDIAEGYSVSREKKESFPLTVTSAQKNPTAFYLCASSIGGRPDTQYFGPGTRLTVL.

The CDR3 DNA reads TGTGCCAGCAGCTACCAGACTCCCTCCTACGAGCAGTACTTC. Translation: CASSYQTPSYEQYF. This chain uses TRBV7-2 with TRBJ2-7, with D hard to call. Looked up from germline, CDR1 is SGHTA and CDR2 is FQGNSA. Trimming removed 4 bases from V and 0 bases from J, with 10 bases in between. The CDR3 runs to 14 residues.

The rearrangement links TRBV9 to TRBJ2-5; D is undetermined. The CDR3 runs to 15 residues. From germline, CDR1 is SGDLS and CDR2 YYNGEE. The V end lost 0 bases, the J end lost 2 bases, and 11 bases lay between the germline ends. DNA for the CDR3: TGTGCCAGCAGCGTAGAGGGCATACTACAAGAGACCCAGTACTTC. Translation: CASSVEGILQETQYF.

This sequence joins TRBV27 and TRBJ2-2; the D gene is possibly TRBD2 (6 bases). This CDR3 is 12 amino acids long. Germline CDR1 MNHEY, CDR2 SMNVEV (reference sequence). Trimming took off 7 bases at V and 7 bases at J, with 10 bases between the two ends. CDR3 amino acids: CASNSGSGELFF. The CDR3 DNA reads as TGTGCCAGCAATTCCGGGAGCGGGGAGCTGTTTTTT.

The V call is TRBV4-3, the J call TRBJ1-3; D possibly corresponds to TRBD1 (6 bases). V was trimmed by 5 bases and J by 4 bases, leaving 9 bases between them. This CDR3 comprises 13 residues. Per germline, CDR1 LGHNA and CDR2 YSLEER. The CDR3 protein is CASSITGGNTIYF. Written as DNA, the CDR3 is TGCGCCAGCAGCATAACAGGGGGAAACACCATATATTTT.

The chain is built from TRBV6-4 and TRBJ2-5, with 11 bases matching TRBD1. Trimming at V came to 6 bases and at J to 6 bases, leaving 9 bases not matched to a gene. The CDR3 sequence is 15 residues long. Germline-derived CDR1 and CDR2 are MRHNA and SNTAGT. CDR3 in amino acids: CASRKGQGERKTQYF. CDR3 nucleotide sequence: TGTGCCAGCAGGAAGGGACAGGGGGAAAGGAAGACCCAGTACTTC.

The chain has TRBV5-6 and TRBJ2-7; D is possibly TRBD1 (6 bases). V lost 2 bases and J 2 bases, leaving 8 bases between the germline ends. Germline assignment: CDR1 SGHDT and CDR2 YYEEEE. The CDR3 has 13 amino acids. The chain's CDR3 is CASSLWTAYEQYF. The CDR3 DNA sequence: TGTGCCAGCAGCTTATGGACAGCCTACGAGCAGTACTTC.

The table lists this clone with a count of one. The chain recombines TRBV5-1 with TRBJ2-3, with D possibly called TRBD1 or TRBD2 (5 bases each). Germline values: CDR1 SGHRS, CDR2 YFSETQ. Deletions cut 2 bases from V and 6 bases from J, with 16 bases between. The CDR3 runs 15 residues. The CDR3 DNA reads TGCGCCAGCAGCTTATCAGGGACCCGGGGCGATACGCAGTATTTT. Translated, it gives CASSLSGTRGDTQYF.

The chain's CDR3 is CASSPRTGGETQYF. The DNA for the CDR3 is TGTGCCAGCAGCCCCCGGACAGGGGGAGAGACCCAGTACTTC. The chain employs TRBV13 and TRBJ2-5, with TRBD1 identical over 10 bases. CDR1 is PRHDT and CDR2 is FYEKMQ in the germline V gene (reference sequence). V shed 5 bases and J 4 bases; nucleotides not matched to a gene: 4. CDR3 size: 14 residues. The entire variable domain, with the rest obtained from reference TRBV13 and TRBJ2-5, is as follows: AAGVIQSPRHLIKEKRETATLKCYPIPRHDTVYWYQQGPGQDPQFLISFYEKMQSDKGSIPDRFSAQQFSDYHSELNMSSLELGDSALYFCASSPRTGGETQYFGPGTRLLVL.

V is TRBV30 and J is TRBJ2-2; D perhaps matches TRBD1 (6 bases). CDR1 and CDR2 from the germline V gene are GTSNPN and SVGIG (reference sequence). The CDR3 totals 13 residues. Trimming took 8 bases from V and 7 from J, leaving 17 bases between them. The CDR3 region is CARGQGMNGELFF. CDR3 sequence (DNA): TGTGCCCGAGGGCAGGGGATGAACGGGGAGCTGTTTTTT. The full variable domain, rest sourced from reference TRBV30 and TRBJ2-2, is SQTIHQWPATLVQPVGSPLSLECTVEGTSNPNLYWYRQAAGRGLQLLFYSVGIGQISSEVPQNLSASRPQDRQFILSSKKLLLSDSGFYLCARGQGMNGELFFGEGSRLTVL.

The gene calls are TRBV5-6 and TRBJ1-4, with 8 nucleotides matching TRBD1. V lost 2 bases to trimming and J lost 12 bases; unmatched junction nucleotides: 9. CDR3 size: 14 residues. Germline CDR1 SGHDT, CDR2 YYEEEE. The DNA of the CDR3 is TGTGCCAGCAGCTTTGGGACAGGAAATGGGGAACTGTTTTTT. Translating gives CASSFGTGNGELFF.

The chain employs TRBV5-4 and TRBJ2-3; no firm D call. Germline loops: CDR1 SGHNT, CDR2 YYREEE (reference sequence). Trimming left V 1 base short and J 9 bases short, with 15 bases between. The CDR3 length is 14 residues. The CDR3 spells CASSLKTSLGTQYF. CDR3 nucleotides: TGTGCCAGCAGCTTGAAAACATCCCTCGGAACGCAGTATTTT.